The T cell receptor (beta chain) under discussion was sequenced for a study of blood T cell repertoires in COVID-19. Trimming at V came to 10 bases and at J to 2 bases, leaving 6 bases not matched to a gene. The germline V gene has CDR1 MNHNY and CDR2 SVGAGI (reference sequence). This CDR3 spans 13 amino acids. TCRdb's table, derived via immunoSEQ multiplex PCR, lists solely in-frame clones and lacks some. This table has some 50,000 clones, around 85% appearing once. Sequenced input: peripheral blood. The source is a woman between 70 and 85 years old with active COVID-19. J is TRBJ2-5 and V is TRBV6-6; 8 nucleotides agree with TRBD2. CDR3 in amino acids: CATKAGEQETQYF. The DNA for the CDR3 is TGTGCCACTAAAGCGGGAGAGCAAGAGACCCAGTACTTC.